Listed here are 30 T cell receptor beta chains from one sample, sequenced in a study of human versus mouse CDR3 diversity and MHC coevolution listed by TCRdb under 2017. The receptor library was made with the immunoSEQ multiplex PCR assay. Sourced from immuneACCESS, this table was stored by TCRdb with only in-frame sequences that have V and J called. A share of the clones is absent; for the studies checked, an unresolved V gene accounts for under half, and the remainder has no known explanation. Within this sample are about 77,000 clones, with just under 95% of them counted one time only. Of the sample, about 0.14% falls within the top ten clones. Sequencing used naive CD4+ T cells from blood. This specimen's cell subset or site label, per the study, means: CD45RO-negative CD62L-positive naive CD4 T cells. Receptors were obtained from a person between 25 and 70 years old in good health.

A note on this clone: Other DNA sequences in this sample translate to the same CDR3. The chain recombines TRBV4-1 with TRBJ1-2; no clear D gene. The CDR3 consists of 15 residues. Deletions cut 8 bases from V and 2 bases from J, with 18 bases between. CDR1 and CDR2 (germline): MGHRA, YSYEKL. The CDR3 protein is CASHHAGRLNYGYTF. The DNA of the CDR3 is TGCGCCAGCCATCACGCGGGTAGATTGAACTATGGCTACACCTTC.

The rearrangement uses TRBV20-1 and TRBJ1-1; D is uncertain. Germline V lookup: CDR1 DFQATT, CDR2 SNEGSKA (reference sequence). The length of the CDR3 is 11 residues. In DNA, the CDR3 is TGCACAAACAACATGAACACTGAAGCTTTCTTT. Residues: CTNNMNTEAFF.

The chain carries TRBV30 and TRBJ2-5; 9 bases line up with TRBD2. The germline CDR1 and CDR2 sequences are GTSNPN and SVGIG (reference sequence). Germline trimming cut 2 bases from V and 5 bases from J; bases unmatched to any gene: 6. This CDR3 is built from 14 residues. CDR3 in amino acids: CAWSSSGVSETQYF. For the CDR3, the DNA is TGTGCCTGGAGTTCTAGCGGGGTCTCTGAGACCCAGTACTTC.

The genes are TRBV25-1 and TRBJ1-5; D is unresolved. This CDR3 has 14 residues. Deletions cut 3 bases from V and 4 bases from J, with 10 bases between. Germline V gene data show CDR1 as MGHDK and CDR2 as SYGVNS. CDR3: CASSEAGANQPQHF. The CDR3 DNA follows: TGTGCCAGCAGTGAGGCAGGTGCAAATCAGCCCCAGCATTTT.

This sequence joins TRBV10-3 and TRBJ2-5, with a possible D match to TRBD2 (6 bases). The length of the CDR3 is 15 residues. Germline V lookup: CDR1 ENHRY, CDR2 SYGVKD. The ends were cut back, 2 bases at V and 5 bases at J, with 15 bases in the middle. CDR3: CAISEAGSYGETQYF. The CDR3 DNA is TGTGCCATCAGTGAGGCGGGGTCTTATGGGGAGACCCAGTACTTC.

This chain links TRBV10-2 with TRBJ1-6; D is unresolved. The V gene lost 6 bases and the J gene lost 6 bases, with 18 bases spanning the gap. The CDR3 extends over 16 amino acids. Germline V lookup: CDR1 WSHSY, CDR2 SAAADI. CDR3 nucleotides: TGCGCCAGCAGCCCCGGAGGGTACATTTCTAATTCACCCCTCCACTTT. This encodes CASSPGGYISNSPLHF.

V and J are TRBV27 and TRBJ2-1, with a possible D match to TRBD2 (5 bases). V was trimmed by 5 bases and J by 11 bases, leaving 16 bases between them. The CDR3 is made up of 13 amino acids. Germline V gene data show CDR1 as MNHEY and CDR2 as SMNVEV (reference sequence). The CDR3, as DNA: TGTGCCAGCAGTCCGCCCGCTAGCCCCAAGCAGTTCTTC. It codes for CASSPPASPKQFF.

The chain is built from TRBV10-2 and TRBJ1-1; D is unclear. CDR1 is WSHSY and CDR2 is SAAADI in the germline V gene. The CDR3 is made up of 13 amino acids. The V end was cut by 8 bases, the J end by 3 bases, with 13 bases between. The chain's CDR3 is CASRGDEYTEAFF. The CDR3 coding sequence is TGCGCCAGCCGGGGAGATGAGTACACTGAAGCTTTCTTT.

The chain links TRBV5-6 to TRBJ2-1; D remains ambiguous. The germline V and J ends were trimmed by 4 bases and 3 bases, with 14 bases remaining between them. The CDR3 covers 15 residues. Looked up from germline, CDR1 is SGHDT and CDR2 is YYEEEE. CDR3 sequence: CASSPRGGYYNEQFF. The CDR3 DNA reads TGTGCCAGCAGCCCGCGTGGCGGATACTACAATGAGCAGTTCTTC.

The CDR3 DNA is TGTGCCAGCAGCATCTCAGAGAACACTGAAGCTTTCTTT. Translated: CASSISENTEAFF. This rearrangement joins TRBV6-4 to TRBJ1-1; D gene unclear. The CDR3 sequence is 13 residues long. The V end lost 6 bases, the J end lost 1 base, and 9 bases lay between the germline ends. Germline assignment: CDR1 MRHNA and CDR2 SNTAGT.

The chain couples TRBV27 to TRBJ2-1; a weak D match, TRBD1 (5 bases). The V end lost 1 base, the J end lost 5 bases, and 15 bases lay between the germline ends. Germline CDR1 reads MNHEY; CDR2 reads SMNVEV (reference sequence). The length of the CDR3 is 16 residues. For the CDR3, the DNA is TGTGCCAGCAGTTTATGGGGCCCAACGACCAACAATGAGCAGTTCTTC. Its protein product is CASSLWGPTTNNEQFF.

The chain joins TRBV13 to TRBJ2-3; 8 bases fit TRBD2. V gave up 8 bases and J gave up 6 bases; unmatched junction bases: 13. The CDR3 length is 15 residues. Germline values: CDR1 PRHDT, CDR2 FYEKMQ (reference sequence). This chain's CDR3 is CASSPPGLGVDTQYF. CDR3 nucleotide sequence: TGTGCCAGCTCCCCCCCGGGACTAGGGGTCGATACGCAGTATTTT.

J is TRBJ1-2 and V is TRBV29-1; 8 positions match TRBD1. The CDR3 is made up of 14 amino acids. The germline CDR1 and CDR2 sequences are SQVTM and ANQGSEA. With 6 bases clipped from V and 7 bases from J, the junction kept 13 bases outside the gene matches. This CDR3 reads CSVPGQGISGGYTF. CDR3 DNA: TGCAGCGTCCCCGGACAGGGAATCTCGGGTGGCTACACCTTC.

The gene calls are TRBV28 and TRBJ1-5, with D perhaps matching TRBD1 (6 bases). Germline-derived CDR1 and CDR2 are MDHEN and SYDVKM. The CDR3 runs to 13 residues. V shed 7 bases and J shed 7 bases, with 14 bases lying between them. The CDR3 loop reads CASIQGPYQPQHF. The CDR3 bases are TGTGCCAGCATCCAGGGGCCATACCAGCCCCAGCATTTT.

About this clone: The same CDR3 is also encoded by other DNA sequences in this sample. The chain combines TRBV6-5 with TRBJ1-5; 9 nucleotides match TRBD1. V shed 6 bases and J 3 bases; nucleotides not matched to a gene: 3. The CDR3 has 14 amino acids. Germline loops: CDR1 MNHEY, CDR2 SVGAGI. For the CDR3, the DNA is TGTGCCAGCAGCCGGACAGGGGACAATCAGCCCCAGCATTTT. Amino acids: CASSRTGDNQPQHF.

CDR3 coding DNA: TGTGCCAGCAGTCCGGACTCAACGGGGAACTATGGCTACACCTTC. Translating it yields CASSPDSTGNYGYTF. The chain uses TRBV6-4 and TRBJ1-2; no firm D call. CDR1 and CDR2 from the germline V gene are MRHNA and SNTAGT. The CDR3 is made up of 15 amino acids. Trimming left V 5 bases short and J 2 bases short, with 15 bases between.

The chain has TRBV19 and TRBJ1-5; 8 bases line up with TRBD1. This CDR3 comprises 16 residues. Germline CDR1 reads LNHDA; CDR2 reads SQIVND (reference sequence). V lost 6 bases and J lost 3; bases outside the gene matches: 10. The CDR3 loop reads CASRRASGGHNQPQHF. Written as DNA, the CDR3 is TGTGCCAGTAGGAGGGCGTCAGGGGGCCACAATCAGCCCCAGCATTTT.

The genes are TRBV30 and TRBJ1-3; TRBD1 matches at 10 bases. Trimming cost V 0 bases and J 4 bases; bases outside gene matches: 3. The CDR3 extends over 15 amino acids. Germline CDR1 reads GTSNPN; CDR2 reads SVGIG (reference sequence). This CDR3 is CAWSVRDRGGNTIYF. The CDR3 coding sequence is TGTGCCTGGAGTGTTAGGGACAGGGGAGGAAACACCATATATTTT. The entire variable domain, with the rest obtained from reference TRBV30 and TRBJ1-3, is as follows: SQTIHQWPATLVQPVGSPLSLECTVEGTSNPNLYWYRQAAGRGLQLLFYSVGIGQISSEVPQNLSASRPQDRQFILSSKKLLLSDSGFYLCAWSVRDRGGNTIYFGEGSWLTVV.

This chain uses TRBV6-1 with TRBJ1-5; D is possibly TRBD1 (5 bases). This CDR3 has 15 residues. The ends were cut back, 6 bases at V and 6 bases at J, with 18 bases in the middle. Germline CDR1 MNHNS, CDR2 SASEGT. CDR3: CASSEIGTGGQPQHF. DNA for the CDR3: TGTGCCAGCAGCGAGATAGGGACGGGGGGTCAGCCCCAGCATTTT.

J is TRBJ1-2 and V is TRBV19; 8 bases are shared with TRBD1. CDR1 LNHDA and CDR2 SQIVND come from the germline V gene (reference sequence). V shed 3 bases and J 8 bases; nucleotides not matched to a gene: 8. The CDR3 is made up of 14 amino acids. The CDR3 here is CASSMSRTGFGYTF. DNA of the CDR3: TGTGCCAGTAGTATGTCCAGGACAGGGTTCGGCTACACCTTC.

The chain is built from TRBV28 and TRBJ2-3; 8 bases agree with TRBD1. V was clipped by 4 bases and J by 2 bases; unmatched bases: 8. From germline, CDR1 is MDHEN and CDR2 SYDVKM. This CDR3 region has 16 residues. The CDR3 bases are TGTGCCAGCAGTTCGACCGGGACAGGACTCACAGATACGCAGTATTTT. Its protein product is CASSSTGTGLTDTQYF.

V and J are TRBV6-1 and TRBJ2-1; 9 positions agree with TRBD2. CDR3 size: 14 residues. Germline V CDR1 and CDR2: MNHNS, SASEGT. After removal of 4 bases from V and 9 bases from J, the junction contained 7 bases not matched to a gene. CDR3 loop: CASSVAGELGEQFF. CDR3 DNA: TGTGCCAGCAGTGTAGCGGGAGAGCTTGGTGAGCAGTTCTTC.

The gene calls are TRBV19 and TRBJ2-6, with 8 bases identical to TRBD1. J lost 3 bases, V lost 3 bases, and 13 bases had no gene match. The CDR3 covers 19 residues. CDR1 LNHDA and CDR2 SQIVND come from the germline V gene (reference sequence). CDR3 amino acids: CASSILPGTGGFGANVLTF. CDR3 DNA: TGTGCCAGTAGTATTCTCCCCGGGACAGGCGGATTTGGGGCCAACGTCCTGACTTTC.

Of note for this clone: This same CDR3 is encoded by further DNA sequences in the sample. This CDR3 is CASSVAPDQPQHF. The DNA of the CDR3 is TGTGCCAGCAGCGTAGCCCCAGATCAGCCCCAGCATTTT. This rearrangement joins TRBV9 to TRBJ1-5; D not resolved. V was clipped by 0 bases and J by 5 bases, with 6 bases between them. Germline V gives CDR1 SGDLS, CDR2 YYNGEE. This CDR3 region has 13 residues.

This clone has just a few counts. The rearrangement uses TRBV28 and TRBJ1-1; possibly TRBD1 for D (6 bases). The V gene lost 3 bases and the J gene lost 0 bases, with 14 bases spanning the gap. Germline V gene lookup returns CDR1 MDHEN and CDR2 SYDVKM. The length of the CDR3 is 16 residues. CDR3 coding DNA: TGTGCCAGCAGTTTCTCCATCACAGGGCTGAACACTGAAGCTTTCTTT. This translates into CASSFSITGLNTEAFF.

The rearrangement links TRBV6-6 to TRBJ2-1; 9 bases align to TRBD1. The V gene's germline CDR1 is MNHNY and CDR2 SVGAGI (reference sequence). J gave up 7 bases and V 2 bases, and 6 bases lay outside the gene matches. CDR3 size: 15 residues. In DNA form, the CDR3 reads TGTGCCAGCAGTTACGGGGACAGGGCGAGGAATGAGCAGTTCTTC. The encoded protein is CASSYGDRARNEQFF.

V and J are TRBV5-6 and TRBJ1-1; D is uncertain. V dropped 0 bases and J dropped 0 bases, with 9 bases sitting between them. Germline values: CDR1 SGHDT, CDR2 YYEEEE. This CDR3 has 15 residues. The CDR3 is CASSLDSRMNTEAFF. Here the CDR3 DNA reads TGTGCCAGCAGCTTGGATTCGAGAATGAACACTGAAGCTTTCTTT.

The V call is TRBV28, the J call TRBJ2-2, with D unclear. V gave up 7 bases and J gave up 1 base, with 13 bases separating them. This CDR3 region has 15 residues. From germline, CDR1 is MDHEN and CDR2 SYDVKM. The CDR3 coding sequence is TGTGCCAGCAATTCTGGTGCAGGGAACACCGGGGAGCTGTTTTTT. Protein product: CASNSGAGNTGELFF.

This chain joins TRBV11-2 and TRBJ1-2; 7 bases agree with TRBD1. CDR3 length: 14 amino acids. V was clipped by 5 bases and J by 4 bases; unmatched bases: 7. Germline CDR1 is SGHAT and CDR2 is FQNNGV. CDR3 in amino acids: CASSASGTAYGYTF. In DNA form, the CDR3 reads TGTGCCAGCAGCGCCTCCGGGACAGCCTATGGCTACACCTTC.

The V call is TRBV7-3, the J call TRBJ2-7, with 9 bases that match TRBD2. CDR3 length: 14 amino acids. V lost 5 bases, J lost 4 bases, and 6 bases stayed unmatched. Looked up from germline, CDR1 is SGHTA and CDR2 is FQGTGA. CDR3 DNA sequence: TGTGCCAGCAGCCCGAGCGGGGGGCCTTACGAGCAGTACTTC. As protein: CASSPSGGPYEQYF.